This T cell receptor beta chain was sequenced for a study of breast tumors, draining lymph nodes, adjacent tissues. Study-wide findings and caveats: Luminal-like breast cancer showed significantly higher tumor–nontumor repertoire similarity than basal-like. Compared with lymph nodes, tumors were less diverse; compared with nontumor tissue, more. Data fit most tumor T cells coming from lymph node, expanding in tumor.

TCRdb analysed the multiplex PCR reads with MiXCR anew, one entry per CDR3 protein. The sample contains approximately 230,000 distinct CDR3 sequences, under 35% of which appear only once. In regard to this clonotype: Its cognate antigen is unknown.

Axillary draining lymph nodes of breast cancer patients supplied the node samples. The CDR3 extends over 14 amino acids. The ends lost 5 bases at V and 0 bases at J; junction bases unmatched: 3. Germline V gene data show CDR1 as DFQATT and CDR2 as SNEGSKA (reference sequence). The specimen sequenced was axillary lymph node tissue. This TCR was sampled from a female donor with breast cancer. Some clones in this sample may be carry-over from other donors' samples. The rearrangement links TRBV20-1 to TRBJ2-3; TRBD2 agrees at 9 bases. CDR3 protein: CSAQTSGSTDTQYF. DNA for the CDR3: TGCAGTGCTCAGACTAGCGGAAGCACAGATACGCAGTATTTT.